Below are 22 T cell receptor beta chains sequenced from a single sample in a study of blood T cell repertoires in COVID-19. Profiled with immunoSEQ multiplex PCR; TCRdb holds only in-frame clones, not every one. The sample shows about 63,000 clones, 80% to 95% of them seen only once. Sequenced material: peripheral blood. These TCRs come from a man aged 50 to 60 with active COVID-19.

The chain combines TRBV9 with TRBJ2-3; 8 nucleotides agree with TRBD2. Trimming took 3 bases from V and 2 from J; bases not matched to a gene: 5. The germline gives CDR1 SGDLS, CDR2 YYNGEE. The CDR3 has 15 amino acids. CDR3 sequence (DNA): TGTGCCAGCAGCGACAGCGGGGGAGACACAGATACGCAGTATTTT. Amino acids: CASSDSGGDTDTQYF.

This clone was seen a few times. The chain uses TRBV19 and TRBJ1-2; 8 nucleotides match TRBD1. This CDR3 comprises 15 residues. Germline values: CDR1 LNHDA, CDR2 SQIVND (reference sequence). With 5 bases clipped from V and 2 bases from J, the junction kept 7 bases outside the gene matches. The CDR3 spells CASSGRDRKNYGYTF. In nucleotides, the CDR3 is TGTGCCAGTAGTGGCCGGGACAGGAAAAACTATGGCTACACCTTC.

The genes are TRBV2 and TRBJ1-5, with D unresolved. Germline V CDR1 and CDR2: SNHLY, FYNNEI. The CDR3 runs 15 residues. Between the trimmed V and J ends, which lost 3 bases and 3 bases, there was a span of 12 bases. The CDR3 protein is CASSDRFQYNQPQHF. In nucleotides, the CDR3 is TGTGCCAGCAGTGACAGGTTCCAATACAATCAGCCCCAGCATTTT.

The chain couples TRBV5-6 to TRBJ1-6; D not resolved. The CDR3 loop spans 16 amino acids. Germline-derived CDR1 and CDR2 are SGHDT and YYEEEE. Between the trimmed V and J ends, which lost 0 bases and 0 bases, there was a span of 7 bases. DNA of the CDR3: TGTGCCAGCAGCTTGGCCCGGAGCTCCTATAATTCACCCCTCCACTTT. This sequence encodes CASSLARSSYNSPLHF.

This clone appeared once. The chain recombines TRBV11-2 with TRBJ2-7; TRBD1 might be the D (5 bases). Germline-derived CDR1 and CDR2 are SGHAT and FQNNGV. With 4 bases removed from V and 6 bases from J, the gap between germline ends came to 16 bases. This CDR3 spans 14 amino acids. The DNA of the CDR3 is TGTGCCAGCAGCTCGTCCAGGGATTTGGGCGAGCAGTACTTC. Translating it yields CASSSSRDLGEQYF.

The V and J genes are TRBV4-2 and TRBJ1-4, with D possibly TRBD1 on 5 matching bases. The CDR3 covers 16 residues. The germline V gene encodes CDR1 LGHNA and CDR2 YNFKEQ. Trimming took 6 bases from V and 7 from J, leaving 21 bases between them. In nucleotides, the CDR3 is TGTGCCAGCAGAGATATCGCGACGGGGGAGGTTGAAAAACTGTTTTTT. Encoded protein: CASRDIATGEVEKLFF.

The chain couples TRBV12-5 to TRBJ2-2; D gene uncertain. Germline-derived CDR1 and CDR2 are LGHNT and FRNRAP. This CDR3 is 14 amino acids long. Trimming removed 1 base at V and 5 bases at J, with 8 bases between. The CDR3, as DNA: TGTGCTAGTGGTTTGGACAGCTTTACCGGGGAGCTGTTTTTT. This codes for CASGLDSFTGELFF.

This chain connects TRBV10-1 to TRBJ2-5, with 7 bases identical to TRBD2. This CDR3 has 14 residues. Germline V lookup: CDR1 WNHNN, CDR2 SYGVQD (reference sequence). The J segment lost 4 bases and the V segment lost 2 bases, leaving 4 bases of the junction unmatched. CDR3 protein: CASSERGERETQYF. DNA of the CDR3: TGCGCCAGCAGTGAGCGGGGGGAGCGAGAGACCCAGTACTTC.

J is TRBJ1-6 and V is TRBV6-5; maybe TRBD1 (6 bases). CDR3 length: 13 amino acids. Germline V gene sequence: CDR1 MNHEY, CDR2 SVGAGI. Trimming removed 10 bases from V and 8 bases from J, with 15 bases in between. The CDR3 region is CAIGKGVDSPLHF. CDR3 DNA: TGTGCCATCGGGAAGGGGGTCGATTCACCCCTCCACTTT.

The chain uses TRBV7-2 and TRBJ1-6; D might be TRBD1 (6 bases). Germline CDR1 reads SGHTA; CDR2 reads FQGNSA. V lost 5 bases and J 4 bases, leaving 15 bases between the germline ends. This CDR3 comprises 16 residues. CDR3 sequence (DNA): TGTGCCAGCAGCCCCAGACAGGTCTCTTATAATTCACCCCTCCACTTT. Its translation: CASSPRQVSYNSPLHF.

The J gene is TRBJ2-1, the V gene TRBV6-1, with TRBD1 identical over 9 bases. Germline V gene sequence: CDR1 MNHNS, CDR2 SASEGT. This CDR3 region has 19 residues. Trimming took 2 bases from V and 6 from J; bases not matched to a gene: 17. CDR3 nucleotide sequence: TGTGCCAGCAGTGAACGGGGGCGAGGACAGGGGACCCCTCCCAATGAGCAGTTCTTC. Encoded protein: CASSERGRGQGTPPNEQFF.

In its sample, this clone was seen a few times. J is TRBJ2-7 and V is TRBV7-9; a possible D gene is TRBD1 (6 bases). This CDR3 region has 12 residues. The V end lost 4 bases, the J end lost 3 bases, and 7 bases lay between the germline ends. Looked up from germline, CDR1 is SEHNR and CDR2 is FQNEAQ (reference sequence). In DNA, the CDR3 is TGTGCCAGCAGCTGGACAGTCTACGAGCAGTACTTC. Translated: CASSWTVYEQYF. Supplemented by reference TRBV7-9 and TRBJ2-7, the full variable domain reads DTGVSQNPRHKITKRGQNVTFRCDPISEHNRLYWYRQTLGQGPEFLTYFQNEAQLEKSRLLSDRFSAERPKGSFSTLEIQRTEQGDSAMYLCASSWTVYEQYFGPGTRLTVT.

V gene TRBV5-8 combines with J gene TRBJ2-3; D is unclear. Germline V gene sequence: CDR1 SGHTS, CDR2 YDEGEE. The CDR3 is 14 residues long. V lost 7 bases and J lost 2, with 14 bases in between. CDR3 protein: CASGRSPDTDTQYF. In DNA form, the CDR3 reads TGTGCCAGCGGCAGGTCGCCGGACACAGATACGCAGTATTTT.

The CDR3 nucleotides read TGCAGCTCCTCAGGGGGCAGGGAGACCCAGTACTTC. Translation: CSSSGGRETQYF. V and J are TRBV29-1 and TRBJ2-5; 8 bases fit TRBD1. After removal of 8 bases from V and 5 bases from J, the junction contained 7 bases not matched to a gene. The CDR3 sequence is 12 residues long. Germline V lookup: CDR1 SQVTM, CDR2 ANQGSEA.

The chain employs TRBV29-1 and TRBJ2-7, with 8 bases lining up with TRBD1. The V gene end was trimmed by 4 bases and the J gene end by 7 bases; junction bases not matched to a gene: 0. The CDR3 is 10 residues long. The germline V gene encodes CDR1 SQVTM and CDR2 ANQGSEA. DNA of the CDR3: TGCAGCGTTGGGGACAGGGAGCAGTACTTC. Translated: CSVGDREQYF.

The chain uses TRBV28 and TRBJ2-1; 12 bases fit TRBD2. Losses at the gene ends were 7 bases for V and 7 bases for J; bases not matched to a gene: 5. The V gene's germline CDR1 is MDHEN and CDR2 SYDVKM. The CDR3 contains 14 residues. The CDR3 region has the DNA TGTGCCAGCACCCCGCTAGCGGGAGGGAATGAGCAGTTCTTC. The encoded protein is CASTPLAGGNEQFF.

The chain is built from TRBV7-8 and TRBJ2-3; 11 nucleotides agree with TRBD2. Germline V gene data show CDR1 as SGHVS and CDR2 as FQNEAQ. CDR3 length: 17 amino acids. The ends lost 5 bases at V and 6 bases at J; junction bases unmatched: 13. The CDR3 is CASSAPGLAGGVDTQYF. The DNA for the CDR3 is TGTGCCAGCAGCGCCCCTGGCCTAGCGGGGGGTGTGGATACGCAGTATTTT.

The chain couples TRBV19 to TRBJ2-3; TRBD1 aligns across 7 bases. The ends lost 5 bases at V and 1 base at J; junction bases unmatched: 12. Germline lookup yields CDR1 LNHDA and CDR2 SQIVND (reference sequence). The length of the CDR3 is 17 residues. The CDR3 DNA is TGTGCCAGTAGTTCCCGCGAGTGGACAGGAGGCACAGATACGCAGTATTTT. Its translation: CASSSREWTGGTDTQYF.

The chain recombines TRBV28 with TRBJ2-3; 12 bases are a match to TRBD2. Germline lookup yields CDR1 MDHEN and CDR2 SYDVKM. The J segment lost 5 bases and the V segment lost 5 bases, leaving 5 bases of the junction unmatched. This CDR3 comprises 15 residues. The CDR3 DNA reads as TGTGCCAGCAGTCTGACTAGCGGGAGACGAGATACGCAGTATTTT. This codes for CASSLTSGRRDTQYF.

V is TRBV3-1 (or the pseudogene TRBV3-2) and J is TRBJ2-3; 7 bases agree with TRBD2. Germline-derived CDR1 and CDR2 are LGHDT and YNNKEL (reference sequence). The CDR3 totals 18 residues. With 3 bases clipped from V and 1 base from J, the junction kept 13 bases outside the gene matches. The DNA for the CDR3 is TGTGCCAGCAGCCAGGGCCTCCCTAGCGGATACGGCACAGATACGCAGTATTTT. The encoded protein is CASSQGLPSGYGTDTQYF.

V is TRBV28 and J is TRBJ1-5; tentatively, D is TRBD1 (6 bases). Germline lookup yields CDR1 MDHEN and CDR2 SYDVKM. There are 15 residues in the CDR3. Trimming cost V 10 bases and J 2 bases, with 18 bases left between them. The CDR3 DNA follows: TGTGCCACCTCAACTCAGGGACACGGCAATCAGCCCCAGCATTTT. It specifies CATSTQGHGNQPQHF.

This clone was recorded once. This chain connects TRBV24-1 to TRBJ2-1; 8 nucleotides line up with TRBD2. The CDR3 has 16 amino acids. Trimming at V came to 0 bases and at J to 0 bases, leaving 0 bases not matched to a gene. Germline CDR1 reads KGHDR; CDR2 reads SFDVKD. CDR3 sequence (DNA): TGTGCCACCAGTGATTTGACTAGCGGCTCCTACAATGAGCAGTTCTTC. Amino acids: CATSDLTSGSYNEQFF.